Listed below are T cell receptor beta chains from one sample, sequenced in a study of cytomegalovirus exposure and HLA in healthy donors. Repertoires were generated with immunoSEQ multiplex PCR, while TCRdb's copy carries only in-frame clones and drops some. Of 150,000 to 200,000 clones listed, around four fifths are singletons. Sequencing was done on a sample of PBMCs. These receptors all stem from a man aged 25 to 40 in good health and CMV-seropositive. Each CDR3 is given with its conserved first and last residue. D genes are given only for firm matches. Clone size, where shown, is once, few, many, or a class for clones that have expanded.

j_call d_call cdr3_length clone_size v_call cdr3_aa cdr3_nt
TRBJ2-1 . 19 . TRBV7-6 CASSPVAGSPSGAYNEQFF TGTGCCAGCAGCCCTGTGGCGGGGTCCCCATCCGGAGCCTACAATGAGCAGTTCTTC
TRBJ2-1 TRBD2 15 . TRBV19 CASSLTSGDYNEQFF TGTGCCAGTAGCCTTACTAGCGGGGACTACAATGAGCAGTTCTTC
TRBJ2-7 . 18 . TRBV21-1 CASSIRLSRRGGAYEQYF TGTGCCAGCAGCATACGCCTGTCTCGGCGGGGGGGGGCCTACGAGCAGTACTTC
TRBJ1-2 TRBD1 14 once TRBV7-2 CASTPGQGRYGYTF TGTGCCAGCACCCCGGGACAGGGCCGCTATGGCTACACCTTC
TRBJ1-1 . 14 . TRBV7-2 CASSLTGGGTEAFF TGTGCCAGCAGCTTGACAGGAGGAGGAACTGAAGCTTTCTTT
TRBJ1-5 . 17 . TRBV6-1 CASSGYRASGSNQPQHF TGTGCCAGCAGTGGCTACAGGGCCTCGGGTAGCAATCAGCCCCAGCATTTT
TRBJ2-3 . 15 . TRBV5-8 CASSLGGTWADTQYF TGTGCCAGCAGCTTGGGGGGCACCTGGGCAGATACGCAGTATTTT
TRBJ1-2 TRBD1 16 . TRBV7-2 CASSGPDRFSNYGYTF TGTGCCAGCAGCGGACCGGACAGGTTTTCTAACTATGGCTACACCTTC
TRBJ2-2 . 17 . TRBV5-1 CASSPLIAVANTGELFF TGCGCCAGCAGCCCTCTGATTGCGGTCGCGAACACCGGGGAGCTGTTTTTT
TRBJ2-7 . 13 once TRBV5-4 CASSLALTNEQYF TGTGCCAGCAGCTTGGCCCTTACTAACGAGCAGTACTTC
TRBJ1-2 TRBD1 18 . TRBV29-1 CSVASTGARPRINYGYTF TGCAGCGTTGCCTCGACAGGGGCGCGACCACGTATTAACTATGGCTACACCTTC
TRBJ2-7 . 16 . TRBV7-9 CASSAPGSGGPYEQYF TGTGCCAGCAGCGCCCCGGGGTCAGGCGGCCCGTACGAGCAGTACTTC
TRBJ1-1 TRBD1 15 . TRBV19 CASSMVEDRDRNAFF TGTGCCAGTAGTATGGTTGAGGACAGGGACAGGAATGCTTTCTTT
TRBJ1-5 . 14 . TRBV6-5 CASSYRGSNQPQHF TGTGCCAGCAGTTACCGGGGAAGCAATCAGCCCCAGCATTTT
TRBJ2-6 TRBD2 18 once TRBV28 CASSLWRRGGSGANVLTF TGTGCCAGCAGTTTATGGAGGCGGGGGGGCTCTGGGGCCAACGTCCTGACTTTC
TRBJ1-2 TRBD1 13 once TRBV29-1 CSGQGGLDYGYTF TGCTCCGGACAGGGGGGCTTAGACTATGGCTACACCTTC
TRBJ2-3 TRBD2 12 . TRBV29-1 CSLGLATDTQYF TGCAGCCTTGGACTAGCGACGGATACGCAGTATTTT
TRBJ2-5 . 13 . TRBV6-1 CASSDNKWETQYF TGTGCCAGCAGTGATAACAAATGGGAGACCCAGTACTTC
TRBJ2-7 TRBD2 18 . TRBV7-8 CASSLVVIAGGQIYEQYF TGTGCCAGCAGCTTAGTGGTGATAGCGGGGGGCCAAATCTACGAGCAGTACTTC
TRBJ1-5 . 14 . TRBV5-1 CASSLTGSDQPQHF TGCGCCAGCAGCTTGACAGGATCTGATCAGCCCCAGCATTTT
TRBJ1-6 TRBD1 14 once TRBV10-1 CASSDGTGNSPLHF TGCGCCAGCAGTGACGGGACAGGGAACTCACCCCTCCACTTT
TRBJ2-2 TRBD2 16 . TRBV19 CASSISGGLLSGELFF TGTGCCAGTAGTATAAGCGGGGGCCTCCTGTCCGGGGAGCTGTTTTTT
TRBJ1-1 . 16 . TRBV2 CASSDRALGVMTEAFF TGTGCCAGCAGTGATCGGGCGTTAGGGGTAATGACTGAAGCTTTCTTT
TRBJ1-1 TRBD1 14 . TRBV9 CASSVRTGNTEAFF TGTGCCAGCAGCGTAAGGACAGGTAACACTGAAGCTTTCTTT
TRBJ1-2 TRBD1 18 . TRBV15 CATSRDLALGQAGYGYTF TGTGCCACCAGCAGAGATTTGGCCCTCGGACAGGCGGGCTATGGCTACACCTTC
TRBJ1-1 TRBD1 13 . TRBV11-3 CASSTGVNTEAFF TGTGCCAGCAGTACAGGGGTCAACACTGAAGCTTTCTTT
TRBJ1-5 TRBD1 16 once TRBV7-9 CASSPTGVVGNQPQHF TGTGCCAGCAGCCCGACAGGGGTGGTGGGCAATCAGCCCCAGCATTTT
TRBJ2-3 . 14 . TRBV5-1 CASSLGGAADTQYF TGCGCCAGCAGCTTGGGCGGGGCGGCAGATACGCAGTATTTT
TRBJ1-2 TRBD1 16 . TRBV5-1 CASSLVGQGFDYGYTF TGCGCCAGCAGCCTGGTGGGACAGGGTTTCGACTATGGCTACACCTTC
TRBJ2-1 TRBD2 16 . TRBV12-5 CASGLVRGSGGYEQFF TGTGCTAGTGGTTTGGTACGAGGTAGCGGGGGCTATGAGCAGTTCTTC
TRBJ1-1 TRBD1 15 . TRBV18 CASSPTGQGTTEAFF TGTGCCAGCTCACCTACGGGACAGGGAACCACTGAAGCTTTCTTT
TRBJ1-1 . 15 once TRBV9 CASSTMGSLNTEAFF TGTGCCAGCAGCACGATGGGGAGCCTGAACACTGAAGCTTTCTTT
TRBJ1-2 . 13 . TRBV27 CASSFRQGGGYTF TGTGCCAGCAGTTTTCGCCAGGGTGGAGGCTACACCTTC
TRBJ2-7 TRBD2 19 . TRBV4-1 CASSQEAGLAGQLWGEQYF TGCGCCAGCAGCCAGGAAGCCGGACTAGCGGGGCAACTATGGGGCGAGCAGTACTTC
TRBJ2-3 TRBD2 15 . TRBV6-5 CASSLVRGETDTQYF TGTGCCAGCAGCCTAGTCCGGGGGGAGACAGATACGCAGTATTTT
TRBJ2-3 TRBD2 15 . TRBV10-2 CASSEQAGGTDTQYF TGCGCCAGCAGTGAACAAGCGGGGGGCACAGATACGCAGTATTTT
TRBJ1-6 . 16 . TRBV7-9 CASSLAGGPQGSPLHF TGTGCCAGCAGCTTAGCGGGGGGACCTCAGGGTTCACCCCTCCACTTT
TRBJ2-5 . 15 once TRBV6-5 CASSYGGSWGETQYF TGTGCCAGCAGTTACGGGGGGTCATGGGGTGAGACCCAGTACTTC
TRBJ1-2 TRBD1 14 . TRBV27 CASSPGTGVEGYTF TGTGCCAGCAGTCCAGGGACAGGGGTGGAGGGCTACACCTTC
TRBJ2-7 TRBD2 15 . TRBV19 CASGGTSGGEYEQYF TGTGCCAGTGGGGGGACTAGCGGGGGTGAATACGAGCAGTACTTC
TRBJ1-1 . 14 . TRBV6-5 CASIRDGSNTEAFF TGTGCCAGCATCCGCGACGGGAGCAACACTGAAGCTTTCTTT
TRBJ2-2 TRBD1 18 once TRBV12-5 CASGSPPGQGFLAGELFF TGTGCTAGTGGTTCTCCACCGGGACAGGGGTTTCTTGCTGGGGAGCTGTTTTTT
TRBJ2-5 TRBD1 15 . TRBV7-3 CASSLMGTDQETQYF TGTGCCAGCAGCTTAATGGGGACAGATCAAGAGACCCAGTACTTC
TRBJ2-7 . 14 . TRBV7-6 CASSLATGGYEQYF TGTGCCAGCAGCTTAGCTACCGGGGGATACGAGCAGTACTTC
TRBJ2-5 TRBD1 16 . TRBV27 CASGPYRGRGQETQYF TGTGCCAGCGGGCCCTACAGGGGGCGAGGGCAAGAGACCCAGTACTTC
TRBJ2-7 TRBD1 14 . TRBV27 CASSLGDRTYEQYF TGTGCCAGCAGTTTAGGGGACAGGACCTACGAGCAGTACTTC